The rows below give T cell receptor beta chains drawn from one sample of a study of cytomegalovirus exposure and HLA in healthy donors. Some clones are missing from TCRdb's copy, which holds only in-frame ones; the method was immunoSEQ multiplex PCR. The table records 99,000 or so clones, roughly an eighth of them present only once. Sequenced: PBMCs. The source of these receptors is a middle-aged man in good health and CMV-seropositive. Both conserved end residues are part of each CDR3. The D gene is left open where the match is weak. Clone size is given for some rows only: seen once, a few or many times, or a class if the clone is expanded.

abundance	d_gene	v_gene	j_gene	CDR3nt	CDR3aa
.	.	TRBV4-3	TRBJ2-7	TGCGCCAGCAGCCCTGACCTCTCGAGGGGGTCAGGGGTAGAGCAGTACTTC	CASSPDLSRGSGVEQYF
.	.	TRBV7-8	TRBJ2-1	TGTGCCAGCAGCTTATGGCTCTACAATGAGCAGTTCTTC	CASSLWLYNEQFF
.	.	TRBV7-9	TRBJ1-2	TGTGCCAGCAGCTTAAATGCGGGTAACTATGGCTACACCTTC	CASSLNAGNYGYTF
.	.	TRBV6-5	TRBJ2-5	TGTGCCAGCAGTTACCGCCGGGGGTTGGGGGAGACCCAGTACTTC	CASSYRRGLGETQYF
.	.	TRBV25-1	TRBJ1-1	TGTGCCAGCACTAGGAACACTGAAGCTTTCTTT	CASTRNTEAFF
.	.	TRBV6-1	TRBJ2-7	TGTGCCAGCAGGGGCAGTGCCTCCTACGAGCAGTACTTC	CASRGSASYEQYF
few	TRBD2	TRBV25-1	TRBJ2-1	TGTGCCAGCAGTGAATATGGCGGGAGAGGTTACAATGAGCAGTTCTTC	CASSEYGGRGYNEQFF
few	TRBD1	TRBV27	TRBJ1-4	TGTGCCAGCAGTCTGCAGGGGGGTGGGGAAAAACTGTTTTTT	CASSLQGGGEKLFF
few	TRBD1	TRBV5-1	TRBJ1-5	TGCGCCAGCAGCTGGGGACAGGGGGAGCCCCAGCATTTT	CASSWGQGEPQHF
.	TRBD1	TRBV12-5	TRBJ1-4	TGTGCTAGTGGATGGACAGGGATTCGAGCAACTAATGAAAAACTGTTTTTT	CASGWTGIRATNEKLFF
.	.	TRBV7-3	TRBJ2-3	TGTGCCAGCAGCTTAATGGGGGCTGAGGATACGCAGTATTTT	CASSLMGAEDTQYF
.	TRBD2	TRBV10-3	TRBJ2-1	TGTGCCATCAGTGTGACCACTAGCGGGAGGAACAATGAGCAGTTCTTC	CAISVTTSGRNNEQFF